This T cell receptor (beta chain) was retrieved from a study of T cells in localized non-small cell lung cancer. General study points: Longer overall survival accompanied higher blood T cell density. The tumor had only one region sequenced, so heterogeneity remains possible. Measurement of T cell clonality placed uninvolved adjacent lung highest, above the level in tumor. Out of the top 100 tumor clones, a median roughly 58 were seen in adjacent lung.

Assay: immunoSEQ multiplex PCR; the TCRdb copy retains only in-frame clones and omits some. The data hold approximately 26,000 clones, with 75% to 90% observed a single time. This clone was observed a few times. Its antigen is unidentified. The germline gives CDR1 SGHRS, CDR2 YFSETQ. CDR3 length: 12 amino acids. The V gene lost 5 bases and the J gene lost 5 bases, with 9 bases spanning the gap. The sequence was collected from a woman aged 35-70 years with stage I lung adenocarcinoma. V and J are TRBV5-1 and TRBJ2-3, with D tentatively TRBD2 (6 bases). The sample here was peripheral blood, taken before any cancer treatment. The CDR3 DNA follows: TGCGCCAGCAGTAAGGAGGGAGATACGCAGTATTTT. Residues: CASSKEGDTQYF.